This TCR beta chain originates from a study of blood T cells in healthy people across ages. CDR3 length equals 14 residues. Germline V gives CDR1 MDHEN, CDR2 SYDVKM. V lost 8 bases and J 4 bases, leaving 17 bases between the germline ends. Study-wide findings and caveats: The study could not conclusively compare naive and antigen-experienced cells, given its unsorted PBMCs. Higher diversity, along with more naive CD4+ cells, distinguished long-lived donors from aged donors.

The study drew donors from healthy Caucasian individuals in Russia aged about 6 to 90. Notes on this clonotype: Its specificity is unknown.

Using a J-beta primer mix together with a sample-barcoded 5' primer, a second PCR was run for roughly 6 to 11 cycles. TCRdb ran MiXCR on the 5' RACE reads and lists one entry per CDR3 protein. The sample carries about 1 million distinct CDR3 sequences, around 25% recorded once. These data were also filed under a second study, of T cells of mothers and their children.

The rearrangement uses TRBV28 and TRBJ1-1; maybe TRBD1 (6 bases). The sample comprised blood. The TCR sequence derives from a girl aged 2-10 years in good health. The CDR3 region has the DNA TGTGCCAGCGGGGGACATCTTAGCAGCACTGAAGCTTTCTTT. Translated: CASGGHLSSTEAFF.